The 20 T cell receptor beta chains presented below share a single source sample, sequenced in a study of cytomegalovirus exposure and HLA in healthy donors. The PCR had 60 Vbeta and 13 Jbeta primers. Assay: immunoSEQ multiplex PCR; the TCRdb copy retains only in-frame clones and omits some. The sample includes tens of thousands of clones, more than 60% seen only once; the top ten take 9% to 13%. Sequencing was performed on PBMCs. These receptors all come from a male donor in good health and CMV-seropositive.

The gene calls are TRBV5-1 and TRBJ1-1, with D possibly matching TRBD1 (6 bases). CDR1 is SGHRS and CDR2 is YFSETQ in the germline V gene. This CDR3 contains 11 residues. The V gene lost 3 bases and the J gene lost 8 bases, with 8 bases spanning the gap. CDR3 DNA: TGCGCCAGCAGCTGGGGGACAGAAGCTTTCTTT. Translation gives CASSWGTEAFF.

This chain links TRBV19 with TRBJ2-1; 11 nucleotides align to TRBD2. The CDR3 spans 12 residues. Per germline, CDR1 LNHDA and CDR2 SQIVND (reference sequence). Trimming took 10 bases from V and 15 from J; bases not matched to a gene: 11. The CDR3 DNA reads as TGTGCCACCCAACTAACTAGCGGGAGACTGTTCTTC. Residues: CATQLTSGRLFF.

The chain recombines TRBV7-9 with TRBJ2-2; 7 nucleotides line up with TRBD2. The CDR3 spans 16 residues. The germline V gene encodes CDR1 SEHNR and CDR2 FQNEAQ (reference sequence). V was pared by 1 base and J by 4 bases, with 6 bases of the junction left unmatched. CDR3 protein: CASSLGLAGVTGELFF. DNA of the CDR3: TGTGCCAGCAGCTTAGGGCTGGCGGGGGTCACCGGGGAGCTGTTTTTT.

This chain uses TRBV7-3 with TRBJ2-5, with a possible D match to TRBD2 (6 bases). CDR3 length: 13 amino acids. Germline values: CDR1 SGHTA, CDR2 FQGTGA. V shed 4 bases and J shed 3 bases, with 9 bases lying between them. In nucleotides, the CDR3 is TGTGCCAGCAGCTCGGGACTGGAAGAGACCCAGTACTTC. This translates into CASSSGLEETQYF.

The genes are TRBV5-1 and TRBJ2-1; D might be TRBD1 (5 bases). The germline V and J ends were trimmed by 4 bases and 4 bases, with 12 bases remaining between them. The CDR3 extends over 14 amino acids. The germline gives CDR1 SGHRS, CDR2 YFSETQ. The CDR3 protein is CASSLRTRYNEQFF. CDR3 nucleotides: TGCGCCAGCAGCCTTCGGACACGGTACAATGAGCAGTTCTTC.

This chain joins TRBV4-2 and TRBJ2-5; 9 bases fit TRBD2. Per germline, CDR1 LGHNA and CDR2 YNFKEQ. The CDR3 is 16 residues long. J lost 7 bases, V lost 1 base, and 10 bases had no gene match. CDR3 region: CASSQGGGREAGTQYF. CDR3 nucleotides: TGTGCCAGCAGCCAAGGTGGCGGGAGGGAGGCCGGGACCCAGTACTTC.

This chain uses TRBV7-8 with TRBJ2-7, with 9 positions matching TRBD1. With V trimmed by 5 bases and J by 2 bases, 4 bases remained unmatched. Looked up from germline, CDR1 is SGHVS and CDR2 is FQNEAQ. The CDR3 totals 14 residues. The CDR3 is CASSPRTGAYEQYF. For the CDR3, the DNA is TGTGCCAGCAGCCCGAGGACAGGGGCCTACGAGCAGTACTTC.

The DNA for the CDR3 is TGCAGTCTCCGCGGGGGGGGGCCAAATGAGCAGTTCTTC. Protein sequence: CSLRGGGPNEQFF. The J gene is TRBJ2-1, the V gene TRBV29-1; 9 bases map to TRBD2. The CDR3 has 13 amino acids. CDR1 is SQVTM and CDR2 is ANQGSEA in the germline V gene.

J is TRBJ2-3 and V is TRBV9; 13 bases are a match to TRBD2. The CDR3 spans 16 residues. Trimming cost V 2 bases and J 3 bases; bases outside gene matches: 3. Germline CDR1 is SGDLS and CDR2 is YYNGEE. CDR3 DNA sequence: TGTGCCAGCAGCGTTACTAGCGGGGGGGCAACAGATACGCAGTATTTT. It is translated as CASSVTSGGATDTQYF.

The gene calls are TRBV29-1 and TRBJ1-2; TRBD1 agrees at 10 bases. The V gene end was trimmed by 4 bases and the J gene end by 8 bases; junction bases not matched to a gene: 4. CDR1 SQVTM and CDR2 ANQGSEA come from the germline V gene. The CDR3 covers 12 residues. The CDR3 DNA reads TGCAGCGTTGGACAGGGGGCGATCGGCTACACCTTC. This translates into CSVGQGAIGYTF.

The J gene is TRBJ2-7, the V gene TRBV4-2; D perhaps matches TRBD2 (5 bases). V lost 0 bases to trimming and J lost 5 bases, with 17 bases between them. CDR1 and CDR2 (germline): LGHNA, YNFKEQ. The CDR3 runs to 16 residues. The CDR3 nucleotides read TGTGCCAGCAGCCAAGATCTGAGCGGATACGCGGACGAGCAGTACTTC. Its translation is CASSQDLSGYADEQYF.

This clone was counted between two and nine times. The chain employs TRBV7-3 and TRBJ1-1; unclear D gene. This CDR3 has 16 amino acids. From germline, CDR1 is SGHTA and CDR2 FQGTGA. V dropped 4 bases and J dropped 1 base, with 16 bases sitting between them. This CDR3 is CASSSMTRGANTEAFF. CDR3 coding DNA: TGTGCCAGCAGCTCGATGACCAGAGGAGCGAACACTGAAGCTTTCTTT.

The chain employs TRBV9 and TRBJ1-1; perhaps TRBD1 as D (5 bases). Germline V gene lookup returns CDR1 SGDLS and CDR2 YYNGEE. This CDR3 region has 15 residues. V was shortened by 4 bases and J by 2 bases, with 15 bases between the two germline ends. In nucleotides, the CDR3 is TGTGCCAGCAGCACCGACCTGGGGGGTAACACTGAAGCTTTCTTT. Residues: CASSTDLGGNTEAFF. The full variable domain, rest sourced from reference TRBV9 and TRBJ1-1, is DSGVTQTPKHLITATGQRVTLRCSPRSGDLSVYWYQQSLDQGLQFLIQYYNGEERAKGNILERFSAQQFPDLHSELNLSSLELGDSALYFCASSTDLGGNTEAFFGQGTRLTVV.

V is TRBV6-6 and J is TRBJ1-5; unclear D gene. This CDR3 has 16 residues. V was clipped by 0 bases and J by 1 base, with 10 bases between them. In germline, CDR1 is MNHNY, CDR2 SVGAGI (reference sequence). The CDR3 DNA sequence: TGTGCCAGCAGTTACTCGATGGCACAAAGCAATCAGCCCCAGCATTTT. Translating it yields CASSYSMAQSNQPQHF.

V is TRBV29-1 and J is TRBJ2-7; 10 nucleotides match TRBD2. The germline gives CDR1 SQVTM, CDR2 ANQGSEA. This CDR3 comprises 18 residues. The V and J ends lost 4 bases and 0 bases, in that order; junction bases with no gene match: 15. The CDR3 nucleotides are TGCAGCGTTGTGGGAAGGGCTAGCGGGAGAGTTGGCTCCTACGAGCAGTACTTC. As protein: CSVVGRASGRVGSYEQYF.

The chain employs TRBV10-1 and TRBJ1-5; no clear D. The V gene's germline CDR1 is WNHNN and CDR2 SYGVQD (reference sequence). The CDR3 extends over 12 amino acids. Trimming pared 0 bases from V and 5 bases from J, leaving 2 bases between. CDR3 coding DNA: TGCGCCAGCAGTGAGTCCTATCAGCCCCAGCATTTT. Translated: CASSESYQPQHF.

The genes are TRBV7-9 and TRBJ1-2, with D possibly TRBD1 on 6 matching bases. The germline CDR1 and CDR2 sequences are SEHNR and FQNEAQ (reference sequence). The CDR3 is made up of 14 amino acids. Trimming removed 5 bases at V and 7 bases at J, with 17 bases between. CDR3: CASSAPQGRGGYTF. In nucleotides, the CDR3 is TGTGCCAGCAGCGCACCGCAGGGGAGGGGTGGCTACACCTTC. Variable domain in full (rest from reference TRBV7-9 and TRBJ1-2): DTGVSQNPRHKITKRGQNVTFRCDPISEHNRLYWYRQTLGQGPEFLTYFQNEAQLEKSRLLSDRFSAERPKGSFSTLEIQRTEQGDSAMYLCASSAPQGRGGYTFGSGTRLTVV.

This sequence joins TRBV11-2 and TRBJ2-1; 8 bases match TRBD1. With V trimmed by 2 bases and J by 6 bases, 12 bases remained unmatched. CDR1 is SGHAT and CDR2 is FQNNGV in the germline V gene. The CDR3 length is 17 residues. CDR3 in DNA: TGTGCCAGCAGCTTAATCGGCCGGACAGGGCTAGTCAATGAGCAGTTCTTC. As protein: CASSLIGRTGLVNEQFF. The entire variable domain, with the rest obtained from reference TRBV11-2 and TRBJ2-1, is as follows: EAGVAQSPRYKIIEKRQSVAFWCNPISGHATLYWYQQILGQGPKLLIQFQNNGVVDDSQLPKDRFSAERLKGVDSTLKIQPAKLEDSAVYLCASSLIGRTGLVNEQFFGPGTRLTVL.

This clone was counted between two and nine times. The chain carries TRBV10-3 and TRBJ2-1, with 9 bases that match TRBD2. With V trimmed by 2 bases and J by 4 bases, 3 bases remained unmatched. This CDR3 region has 15 residues. The germline V gene has CDR1 ENHRY and CDR2 SYGVKD. The CDR3 DNA sequence: TGTGCCATCAGTGAGAGCGGGGGGTCATACAATGAGCAGTTCTTC. It yields the protein CAISESGGSYNEQFF.

The table lists this clone with a count of one. The chain couples TRBV30 to TRBJ1-2; the D gene is possibly TRBD1 (5 bases). The CDR3 totals 15 residues. Germline-derived CDR1 and CDR2 are GTSNPN and SVGIG (reference sequence). V was shortened by 2 bases and J by 8 bases, with 21 bases between the two germline ends. DNA of the CDR3: TGTGCCTGGAGTATAATGCCGGGACTGGAACGGGGCTACACCTTC. Amino acids: CAWSIMPGLERGYTF.